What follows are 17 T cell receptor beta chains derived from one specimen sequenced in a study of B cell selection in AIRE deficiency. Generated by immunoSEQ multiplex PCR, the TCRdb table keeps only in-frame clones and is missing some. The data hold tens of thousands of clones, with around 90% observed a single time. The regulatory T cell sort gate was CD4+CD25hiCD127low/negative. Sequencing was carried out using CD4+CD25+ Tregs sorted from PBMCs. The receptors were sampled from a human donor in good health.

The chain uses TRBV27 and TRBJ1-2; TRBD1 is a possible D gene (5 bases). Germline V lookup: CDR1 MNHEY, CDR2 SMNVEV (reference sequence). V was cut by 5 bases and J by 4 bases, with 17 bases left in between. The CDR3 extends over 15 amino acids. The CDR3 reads CASSPHRGDTYGYTF. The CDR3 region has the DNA TGTGCCAGCAGTCCCCACCGGGGGGATACCTATGGCTACACCTTC.

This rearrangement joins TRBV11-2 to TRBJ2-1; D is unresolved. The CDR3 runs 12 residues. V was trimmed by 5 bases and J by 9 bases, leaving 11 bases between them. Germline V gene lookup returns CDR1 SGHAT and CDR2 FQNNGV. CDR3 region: CASSQIGGEQFF. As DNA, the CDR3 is TGTGCCAGCAGCCAGATCGGCGGTGAGCAGTTCTTC. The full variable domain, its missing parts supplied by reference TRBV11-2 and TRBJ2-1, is EAGVAQSPRYKIIEKRQSVAFWCNPISGHATLYWYQQILGQGPKLLIQFQNNGVVDDSQLPKDRFSAERLKGVDSTLKIQPAKLEDSAVYLCASSQIGGEQFFGPGTRLTVL.

CDR3 sequence (DNA): TGTGCCATCAGCGGGACTAGCGGAAATGAGCAGTTCTTC. Translation gives CAISGTSGNEQFF. The chain uses TRBV10-3 and TRBJ2-1; TRBD2 agrees at 11 bases. Unmatched junction bases numbered 2, after V lost 6 bases and J lost 7 bases. The CDR3 is 13 amino acids. Per germline, CDR1 ENHRY and CDR2 SYGVKD.

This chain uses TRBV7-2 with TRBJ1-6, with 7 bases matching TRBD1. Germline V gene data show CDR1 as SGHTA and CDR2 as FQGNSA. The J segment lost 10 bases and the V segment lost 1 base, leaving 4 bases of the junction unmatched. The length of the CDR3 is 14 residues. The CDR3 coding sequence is TGTGCCAGCAGCTTAGTTACAGGGGACTCACCCCTCCACTTT. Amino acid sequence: CASSLVTGDSPLHF.

Here the CDR3 reads CASSELGLAIAYNEQFF. CDR3 DNA sequence: TGTGCCAGCAGTGAATTAGGGCTAGCGATCGCCTACAATGAGCAGTTCTTC. The chain links TRBV25-1 to TRBJ2-1; weak D call: TRBD2 (6 bases). The ends were cut back, 1 base at V and 2 bases at J, with 15 bases in the middle. The CDR3 contains 17 residues. The germline CDR1 and CDR2 sequences are MGHDK and SYGVNS.

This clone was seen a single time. The CDR3 loop reads CASSPGWGYTF. CDR3 in DNA: TGTGCCAGCAGTCCAGGGTGGGGCTACACCTTC. The chain carries TRBV6-1 and TRBJ1-2; D might be TRBD1 (5 bases). Per the germline V gene, CDR1 is MNHNS and CDR2 is SASEGT. V lost 5 bases, J lost 8 bases, and 9 bases lay in between. The CDR3 sequence is 11 residues long.

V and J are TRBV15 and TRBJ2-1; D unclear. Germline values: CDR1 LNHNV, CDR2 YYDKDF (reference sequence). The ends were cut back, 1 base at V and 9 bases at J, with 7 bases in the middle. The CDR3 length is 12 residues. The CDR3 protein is CATSRVGFEQFF. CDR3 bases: TGTGCCACCAGCAGAGTTGGCTTTGAGCAGTTCTTC.

DNA of the CDR3: TGTGCCATCAGGGCAGGGGGCGATTCACCCCTCCACTTT. Its protein product is CAIRAGGDSPLHF. The chain couples TRBV10-3 to TRBJ1-6, with 8 bases that match TRBD1. J lost 8 bases, V lost 6 bases, and 3 bases had no gene match. Germline V gives CDR1 ENHRY, CDR2 SYGVKD. The CDR3 has 13 residues.

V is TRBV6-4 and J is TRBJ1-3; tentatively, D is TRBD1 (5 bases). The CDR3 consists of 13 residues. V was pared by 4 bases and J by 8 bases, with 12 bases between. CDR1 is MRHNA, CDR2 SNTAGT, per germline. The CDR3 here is CASSVERGDTIYF. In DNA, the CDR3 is TGTGCCAGCAGTGTTGAGAGGGGAGACACCATATATTTT.

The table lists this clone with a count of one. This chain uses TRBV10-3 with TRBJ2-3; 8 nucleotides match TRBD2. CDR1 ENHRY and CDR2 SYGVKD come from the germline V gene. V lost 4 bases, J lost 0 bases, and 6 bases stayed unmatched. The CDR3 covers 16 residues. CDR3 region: CAISGSAGGSTDTQYF. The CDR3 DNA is TGTGCCATCAGTGGATCCGCGGGGGGTAGCACAGATACGCAGTATTTT.

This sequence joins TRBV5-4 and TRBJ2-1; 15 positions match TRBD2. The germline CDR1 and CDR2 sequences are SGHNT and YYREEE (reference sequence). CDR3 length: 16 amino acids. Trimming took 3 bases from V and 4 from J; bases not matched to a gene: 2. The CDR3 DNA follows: TGTGCCAGCAGCTCGGGACTAGCGGGAGGATACAATGAGCAGTTCTTC. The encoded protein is CASSSGLAGGYNEQFF.

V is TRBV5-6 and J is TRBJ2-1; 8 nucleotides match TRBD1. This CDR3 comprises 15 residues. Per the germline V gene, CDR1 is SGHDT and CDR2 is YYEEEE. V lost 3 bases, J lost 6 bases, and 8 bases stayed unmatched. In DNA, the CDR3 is TGTGCCAGCAGCTATATCAGGACAGGGACCAATGAGCAGTTCTTC. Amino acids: CASSYIRTGTNEQFF.

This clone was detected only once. The CDR3 reads CASSYSQDRVVNTF. DNA of the CDR3: TGTGCCAGCAGTTACTCCCAGGACAGGGTTGTCAACACCTTC. This sequence joins TRBV6-6 and TRBJ1-2; TRBD1 matches at 8 bases. CDR3 length: 14 residues. Looked up from germline, CDR1 is MNHNY and CDR2 is SVGAGI (reference sequence). The junction had 9 bases not matched to a gene; V was cut back by 0 bases and J by 12 bases.

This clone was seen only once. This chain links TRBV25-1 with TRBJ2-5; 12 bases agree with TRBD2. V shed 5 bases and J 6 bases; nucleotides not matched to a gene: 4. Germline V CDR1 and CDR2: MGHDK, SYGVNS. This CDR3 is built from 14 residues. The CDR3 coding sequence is TGTGCCAGCAGTACTAGCGGGAGGACACAGACCCAGTACTTC. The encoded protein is CASSTSGRTQTQYF.

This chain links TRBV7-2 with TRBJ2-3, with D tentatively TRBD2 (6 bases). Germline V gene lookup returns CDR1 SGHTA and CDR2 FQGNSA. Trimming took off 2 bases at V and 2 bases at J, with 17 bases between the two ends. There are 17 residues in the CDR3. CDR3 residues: CASSLNFGRGNTDTQYF. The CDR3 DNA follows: TGTGCCAGCAGCTTAAATTTCGGCCGGGGGAACACAGATACGCAGTATTTT.

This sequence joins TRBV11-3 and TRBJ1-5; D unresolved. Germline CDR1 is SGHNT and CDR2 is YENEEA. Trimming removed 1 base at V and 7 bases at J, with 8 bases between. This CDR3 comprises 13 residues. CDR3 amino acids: CASSLAFGQPQHF. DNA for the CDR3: TGTGCCAGCAGCTTAGCCTTTGGGCAGCCCCAGCATTTT.

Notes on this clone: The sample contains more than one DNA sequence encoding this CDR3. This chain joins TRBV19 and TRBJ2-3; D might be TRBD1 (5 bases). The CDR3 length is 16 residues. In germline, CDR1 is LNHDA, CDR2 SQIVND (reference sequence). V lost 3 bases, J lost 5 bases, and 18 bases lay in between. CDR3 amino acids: CASSIFGPTQGDTQYF. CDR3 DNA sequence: TGTGCCAGTAGTATTTTCGGACCCACCCAGGGAGATACGCAGTATTTT.